One sample yielded the 29 T cell receptor beta chains listed below, sequenced in a study of control samples from healthy donors and cancer patients. TCRdb's copy holds only in-frame clones and misses some; the assay was immunoSEQ multiplex PCR. This table has more than 95,000 clones, more than 75% appearing once. Source material: blood. All receptors derive from a man aged 55-75 years in good health.

The chain is built from TRBV3-1 (or the pseudogene TRBV3-2) and TRBJ2-5; 7 positions agree with TRBD2. Germline CDR1 LGHDT, CDR2 YNNKEL (reference sequence). Losses at the gene ends were 1 base for V and 5 bases for J; bases not matched to a gene: 13. CDR3 length: 17 residues. The CDR3 DNA sequence: TGTGCCAGCAGCCAAGTGCAGCGGGGTGAAGGCGTTGAGACCCAGTACTTC. Translated: CASSQVQRGEGVETQYF.

This chain uses TRBV7-8 with TRBJ1-2; unclear D gene. Per the germline V gene, CDR1 is SGHVS and CDR2 is FQNEAQ. V dropped 1 base and J dropped 2 bases, with 8 bases sitting between them. The CDR3 runs to 14 residues. Here the CDR3 reads CASSLVEENYGYTF. The DNA of the CDR3 is TGTGCCAGCAGCTTAGTTGAGGAGAACTATGGCTACACCTTC.

The rearrangement links TRBV24-1 to TRBJ2-1; no clear D gene. V lost 2 bases and J lost 6, with 10 bases in between. This CDR3 has 14 amino acids. Germline values: CDR1 KGHDR, CDR2 SFDVKD. The CDR3: CATSDSAPSNEQFF. CDR3 DNA: TGTGCCACCAGTGATTCGGCTCCGTCCAATGAGCAGTTCTTC.

The chain links TRBV3-1 (or the pseudogene TRBV3-2) to TRBJ2-7; a weak D match, TRBD1 (6 bases). Trimming removed 7 bases at V and 2 bases at J, with 12 bases between. Germline CDR1 reads LGHDT; CDR2 reads YNNKEL (reference sequence). The CDR3 spans 13 residues. The CDR3 region has the DNA TGTGCCAGCACCCCCGGGACACCCTACGAGCAGTACTTC. Protein: CASTPGTPYEQYF.

CDR3 in amino acids: CAIGQGLNSPLHF. The CDR3 DNA follows: TGTGCCATCGGGCAGGGGTTAAATTCACCCCTCCACTTT. This sequence joins TRBV10-3 and TRBJ1-6; possible D gene TRBD1, 6 bases. V lost 8 bases and J 7 bases, leaving 12 bases between the germline ends. Germline CDR1 and CDR2: ENHRY and SYGVKD. The CDR3 covers 13 residues.

This chain's CDR3 is CASSLLPGGYEQYF. CDR3 nucleotides: TGTGCCAGCAGTTTATTGCCGGGTGGATACGAGCAGTACTTC. This chain connects TRBV28 to TRBJ2-7; D uncertain. This CDR3 has 14 amino acids. Germline CDR1 is MDHEN and CDR2 is SYDVKM. Trimming removed 1 base from V and 4 bases from J, with 11 bases in between.

This clone was observed a single time. The rearrangement joins TRBV6-5 to TRBJ2-7; TRBD1 is a possible D gene (6 bases). Germline CDR1 and CDR2: MNHEY and SVGAGI. CDR3 length: 14 residues. V shed 8 bases and J shed 3 bases, with 17 bases lying between them. Written as DNA, the CDR3 is TGTGCCAGCGCCGAGGGGGTTTTGGTCTACGAGCAGTACTTC. Translating it yields CASAEGVLVYEQYF.

The V gene is TRBV4-3, the J gene TRBJ2-1; no reliable D call. The germline V and J ends were trimmed by 3 bases and 10 bases, with 13 bases remaining between them. The CDR3 is 13 residues long. Germline loops: CDR1 LGHNA, CDR2 YSLEER. Here the CDR3 reads CASSQYYRGEQFF. As DNA, the CDR3 is TGCGCCAGCAGCCAGTACTACAGAGGCGAGCAGTTCTTC.

This clone was found once. This chain uses TRBV28 with TRBJ2-4, with D possibly TRBD2 on 6 matching bases. Germline V lookup: CDR1 MDHEN, CDR2 SYDVKM. Trimming shortened V by 3 bases and J by 1 base, and 16 bases separated the two germline ends. This CDR3 spans 17 amino acids. In DNA form, the CDR3 reads TGTGCCAGCAGTTTCAGTGTCGGACTAAGCGCCAAAAACATTCAGTACTTC. It is translated as CASSFSVGLSAKNIQYF.

The chain employs TRBV19 and TRBJ2-6; D unclear. The V end lost 5 bases, the J end lost 2 bases, and 16 bases lay between the germline ends. The CDR3 runs 17 residues. The germline V gene has CDR1 LNHDA and CDR2 SQIVND (reference sequence). In nucleotides, the CDR3 is TGTGCCAGTAGTTCTGATCGACGGTCCGCTGGGGCCAACGTCCTGACTTTC. Encoded protein: CASSSDRRSAGANVLTF.

The J gene is TRBJ2-1, the V gene TRBV24-1; perhaps D is TRBD1 or TRBD2 (6 bases each). Trimming shortened V by 0 bases and J by 8 bases, and 16 bases separated the two germline ends. CDR1 and CDR2 from the germline V gene are KGHDR and SFDVKD. The CDR3 has 16 amino acids. CDR3 amino acids: CATSDLVKGGQDEQFF. The CDR3 bases are TGTGCCACCAGTGATTTGGTTAAGGGGGGTCAGGATGAGCAGTTCTTC.

The chain links TRBV7-8 to TRBJ2-7, with D tentatively TRBD2 (8 bases). Germline-derived CDR1 and CDR2 are SGHVS and FQNEAQ. Trimming removed 5 bases at V and 3 bases at J, with 20 bases between. The CDR3 length is 16 residues. CDR3 coding DNA: TGTGCCAGCAGCCCCCCCAGGGGGGCGGGAGGCTACGAGCAGTACTTC. Its protein product is CASSPPRGAGGYEQYF.

This clone counts as medium-sized. The chain links TRBV9 to TRBJ2-2; TRBD2 matches 7 bases. The CDR3 is made up of 14 amino acids. The V segment lost 2 bases and the J segment 5 bases; nucleotides outside the gene matches: 3. CDR1 SGDLS and CDR2 YYNGEE come from the germline V gene. The CDR3: CASSVLRGTGELFF. The CDR3 region has the DNA TGTGCCAGCAGCGTCCTGCGGGGGACCGGGGAGCTGTTTTTT.

This clone was counted a single time. This chain links TRBV9 with TRBJ1-4; no reliable D call. The V end was cut by 0 bases, the J end by 5 bases, with 8 bases between. The CDR3 totals 14 residues. Germline V lookup: CDR1 SGDLS, CDR2 YYNGEE. The CDR3 DNA sequence: TGTGCCAGCAGCGTAGGCGGAGACAATGAAAAACTGTTTTTT. Amino acids: CASSVGGDNEKLFF.

The rearrangement joins TRBV6-5 to TRBJ2-7; 9 bases fit TRBD1. The CDR3 is made up of 13 amino acids. V lost 6 bases and J lost 2; bases outside the gene matches: 2. In germline, CDR1 is MNHEY, CDR2 SVGAGI. As DNA, the CDR3 is TGTGCCAGCAGCCGGGACAGGGCCTACGAGCAGTACTTC. Translation: CASSRDRAYEQYF.

The V and J genes are TRBV12-2 and TRBJ1-5. TRBV12-2 is tagged as a pseudogene. The CDR3 loop spans 15 amino acids. The CDR3 region has the DNA TGTGCAAGTCGCTTAGGGCGGAGGGGCAATCAGCCCCAGCATTTT. Protein sequence: CASRLGRRGNQPQHF.

The rearrangement links TRBV28 to TRBJ2-2, with TRBD2 matching over 10 bases. Germline V CDR1 and CDR2: MDHEN, SYDVKM. Losses at the gene ends were 9 bases for V and 4 bases for J; bases not matched to a gene: 8. The CDR3 contains 15 residues. For the CDR3, the DNA is TGTGCCAGTCGTCGACTAGCGGGTGTCACCGGGGAGCTGTTTTTT. Amino acid sequence: CASRRLAGVTGELFF.

This clone has just one count. The V and J genes are TRBV28 and TRBJ1-2, with D possibly matching TRBD1 (6 bases). Trimming removed 4 bases from V and 1 base from J, with 13 bases in between. This CDR3 is 15 amino acids long. From germline, CDR1 is MDHEN and CDR2 SYDVKM. The CDR3 nucleotides read TGTGCCAGCAGTTACAGGGTTCCGGGTAACTATGGCTACACCTTC. Amino acid sequence: CASSYRVPGNYGYTF.

V gene TRBV15 combines with J gene TRBJ2-5; D remains ambiguous. Trimming took off 4 bases at V and 0 bases at J, with 9 bases between the two ends. The CDR3 has 14 residues. From germline, CDR1 is LNHNV and CDR2 YYDKDF (reference sequence). The DNA of the CDR3 is TGTGCCACCAGCACTAGACGGTACCAAGAGACCCAGTACTTC. This encodes CATSTRRYQETQYF.

A single count supports this clone. The chain carries TRBV12-3 or TRBV12-4 and TRBJ1-1; D remains unclear. V was pared by 5 bases and J by 11 bases, with 15 bases between. This CDR3 region has 12 residues. CDR3: CASSIGPSGAFF. CDR3 coding DNA: TGTGCCAGCAGTATAGGTCCTAGTGGGGCTTTCTTT.

The chain carries TRBV28 and TRBJ2-5; possibly TRBD2 for D (5 bases). V lost 6 bases, J lost 5 bases, and 7 bases lay in between. Germline assignment: CDR1 MDHEN and CDR2 SYDVKM. The CDR3 totals 11 residues. The CDR3 DNA reads as TGTGCCAGCAGGGGCGGGGAGACCCAGTACTTC. Translated, it gives CASRGGETQYF.

The CDR3 DNA sequence: TGTGCCAGCAGTCCCCGGCTGTGGCAGGGAAGAGGGGCCAAAAACATTCAGTACTTC. Protein product: CASSPRLWQGRGAKNIQYF. The chain links TRBV27 to TRBJ2-4; TRBD1 or TRBD2 may be the D gene (5 bases each). The CDR3 contains 19 residues. Trimming stripped 5 bases from V and 1 base from J, with 24 bases between. Germline V gives CDR1 MNHEY, CDR2 SMNVEV (reference sequence).

The V call is TRBV30, the J call TRBJ1-6, with a possible D match to TRBD1 (5 bases). CDR1 GTSNPN and CDR2 SVGIG come from the germline V gene (reference sequence). Between the trimmed V and J ends, which lost 1 base and 16 bases, there was a span of 14 bases. CDR3 size: 12 residues. CDR3 protein: CAWSAPTERLHF. The CDR3 DNA sequence: TGTGCCTGGAGTGCGCCGACAGAGCGGCTCCACTTT.

CDR3 DNA sequence: TGCGCCAGCAGCCAAGATACAGGTAGCTATTCACCCCTCCACTTT. Protein sequence: CASSQDTGSYSPLHF. The J gene is TRBJ1-6, the V gene TRBV4-1, with a possible D match to TRBD1 (5 bases). The V gene's germline CDR1 is MGHRA and CDR2 YSYEKL. Trimming left V 0 bases short and J 8 bases short, with 11 bases between. The CDR3 is made up of 15 amino acids.

This clone was seen only a few times. The chain couples TRBV5-1 to TRBJ2-2; D might be TRBD1 (5 bases). Trimming took off 1 base at V and 7 bases at J, with 14 bases between the two ends. The CDR3 consists of 15 residues. From germline, CDR1 is SGHRS and CDR2 YFSETQ. The CDR3 protein is CASSLMQGPIGELFF. CDR3 sequence (DNA): TGCGCCAGCAGCTTGATGCAGGGTCCAATCGGGGAGCTGTTTTTT.

The chain uses TRBV24-1 and TRBJ1-5, with unresolved D. Germline assignment: CDR1 KGHDR and CDR2 SFDVKD. The CDR3 spans 12 residues. Trimming removed 3 bases at V and 1 base at J, with 0 bases between. CDR3 loop: CATSDSNQPQHF. DNA of the CDR3: TGTGCCACCAGTGATAGCAATCAGCCCCAGCATTTT.

A note on this clone: The junction and the germline gene differ at one end; a read error may be behind it. The same CDR3 arises from other DNA sequences in this sample as well. The rearrangement joins TRBV10-2 to TRBJ2-7; tentatively, D is TRBD2 (5 bases). Germline V gene lookup returns CDR1 WSHSY and CDR2 SAAADI. The CDR3 loop spans 16 amino acids. CDR3 in amino acids: CASSEGRTGGVYEQYF. CDR3 DNA: TGCGCCAGCAGTGAGGGACGGACTGGTGGGGTCTACGAACAGTACTTC.

This clone was seen only a few times. The chain employs TRBV30 and TRBJ1-1; possibly TRBD1 for D (5 bases). This CDR3 has 13 residues. The V end was cut by 0 bases, the J end by 9 bases, with 14 bases between. Germline V CDR1 and CDR2: GTSNPN, SVGIG (reference sequence). The CDR3: CAWSVLRVGKAFF. DNA of the CDR3: TGTGCCTGGAGTGTCCTCAGGGTAGGAAAAGCTTTCTTT.

This chain uses TRBV11-2 with TRBJ2-3, with 10 bases identical to TRBD1. The CDR3 spans 16 residues. The germline V gene encodes CDR1 SGHAT and CDR2 FQNNGV. V was pared by 0 bases and J by 4 bases, with 4 bases of the junction left unmatched. CDR3 loop: CASSLDAGTGADTQYF. The DNA of the CDR3 is TGTGCCAGCAGCTTAGACGCCGGGACAGGGGCAGATACGCAGTATTTT.